This T cell receptor beta chain was found in a study of T cell responses to AZD1222 COVID-19 vaccine. Details on this clone: Its antigen is as yet unknown.

General study findings and limits: The donors showed a predominance of white British ancestry and of females, with possible underestimation of clonal diversity.

Repertoires were generated with immunoSEQ multiplex PCR, while TCRdb's copy carries only in-frame clones and drops some. The sample lists approximately 30,000 clones; 65% to 90% were seen once. Germline CDR1 is SNHLY and CDR2 is FYNNEI. The CDR3 runs to 14 residues. The V segment lost 7 bases and the J segment 5 bases; nucleotides outside the gene matches: 7. This sequence originates from an adult who received the AZD1222 COVID-19 vaccine. This chain joins TRBV2 and TRBJ2-2; 7 nucleotides line up with TRBD1. The sequences come from peripheral blood, collected 28 days after the second AZD1222 dose. CDR3 residues: CASILDRQTGELFF. The DNA of the CDR3 is TGTGCCAGCATCTTGGACAGGCAGACCGGGGAGCTGTTTTTT. Using reference TRBV2 and TRBJ2-2 for the parts outside the CDR3, the full variable domain is EPEVTQTPSHQVTQMGQEVILRCVPISNHLYFYWYRQILGQKVEFLVSFYNNEISEKSEIFDDQFSVERPDGSNFTLKIRSTKLEDSAMYFCASILDRQTGELFFGEGSRLTVL.